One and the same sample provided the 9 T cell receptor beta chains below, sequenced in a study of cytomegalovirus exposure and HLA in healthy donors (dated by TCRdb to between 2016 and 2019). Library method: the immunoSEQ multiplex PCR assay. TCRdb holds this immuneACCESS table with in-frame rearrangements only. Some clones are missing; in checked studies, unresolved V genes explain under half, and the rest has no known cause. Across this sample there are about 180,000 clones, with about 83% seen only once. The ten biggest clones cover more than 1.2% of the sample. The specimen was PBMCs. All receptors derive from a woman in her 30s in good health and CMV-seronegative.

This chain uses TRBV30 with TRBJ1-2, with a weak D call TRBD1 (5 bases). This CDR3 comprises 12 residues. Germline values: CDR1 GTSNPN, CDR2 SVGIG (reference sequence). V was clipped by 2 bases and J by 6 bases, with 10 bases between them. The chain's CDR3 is CAWSLMTDGYTF. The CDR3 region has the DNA TGTGCCTGGAGTCTCATGACAGATGGCTACACCTTC.

CDR3 residues: CASIRGESTEAFF. CDR3 in DNA: TGTGCCAGCATCCGGGGTGAGAGCACTGAAGCTTTCTTT. The chain is built from TRBV2 and TRBJ1-1; D gene unclear. The V and J ends lost 7 bases and 4 bases respectively, with 13 bases between them. Germline V lookup: CDR1 SNHLY, CDR2 FYNNEI. The CDR3 length is 13 residues. The full variable domain, completed using reference TRBV2 and TRBJ1-1, is EPEVTQTPSHQVTQMGQEVILRCVPISNHLYFYWYRQILGQKVEFLVSFYNNEISEKSEIFDDQFSVERPDGSNFTLKIRSTKLEDSAMYFCASIRGESTEAFFGQGTRLTVV.

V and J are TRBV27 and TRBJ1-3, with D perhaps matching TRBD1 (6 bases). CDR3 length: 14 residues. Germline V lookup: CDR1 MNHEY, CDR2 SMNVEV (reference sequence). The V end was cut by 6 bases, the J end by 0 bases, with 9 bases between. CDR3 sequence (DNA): TGTGCCAGCAGGCAACAGGGCTCTGGAAACACCATATATTTT. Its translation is CASRQQGSGNTIYF.

The CDR3 spells CASSVGSNTEAFF. For the CDR3, the DNA is TGTGCCAGCAGCGTAGGCAGTAACACTGAAGCTTTCTTT. The chain is built from TRBV9 and TRBJ1-1; D gene unclear. This CDR3 spans 13 amino acids. The germline V gene encodes CDR1 SGDLS and CDR2 YYNGEE. With 0 bases removed from V and 2 bases from J, the gap between germline ends came to 5 bases.

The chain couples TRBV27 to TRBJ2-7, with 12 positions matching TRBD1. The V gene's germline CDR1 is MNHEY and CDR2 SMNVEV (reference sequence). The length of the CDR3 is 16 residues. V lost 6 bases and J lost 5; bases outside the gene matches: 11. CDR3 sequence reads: CASSLLPGQGANEQYF. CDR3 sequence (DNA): TGTGCCAGCAGCCTTCTACCGGGACAGGGGGCGAACGAGCAGTACTTC.

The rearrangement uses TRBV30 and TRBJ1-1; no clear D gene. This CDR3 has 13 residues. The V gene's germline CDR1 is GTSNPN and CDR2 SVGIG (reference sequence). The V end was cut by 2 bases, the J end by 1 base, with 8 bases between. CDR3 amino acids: CAWSWNRNTEAFF. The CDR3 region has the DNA TGTGCCTGGAGTTGGAACAGGAACACTGAAGCTTTCTTT. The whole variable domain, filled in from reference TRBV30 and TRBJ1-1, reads SQTIHQWPATLVQPVGSPLSLECTVEGTSNPNLYWYRQAAGRGLQLLFYSVGIGQISSEVPQNLSASRPQDRQFILSSKKLLLSDSGFYLCAWSWNRNTEAFFGQGTRLTVV.

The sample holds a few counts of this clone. CDR3 coding DNA: TGCGCCAGCAGCCTCGGACTAGCGGAGACCCAGTACTTC. Amino acids: CASSLGLAETQYF. The V and J genes are TRBV5-1 and TRBJ2-5; 9 positions match TRBD2. V trimming: 4 bases; J trimming: 5 bases; junction bases outside the gene matches: 3. CDR1 is SGHRS, CDR2 YFSETQ, per germline. The CDR3 spans 13 residues.

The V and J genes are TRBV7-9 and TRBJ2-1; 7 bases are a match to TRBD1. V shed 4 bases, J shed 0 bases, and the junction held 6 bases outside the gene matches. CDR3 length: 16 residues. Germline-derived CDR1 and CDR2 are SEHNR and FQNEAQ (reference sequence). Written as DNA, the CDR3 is TGTGCCAGCAGCTCACCACAGGGGAGCTCCTACAATGAGCAGTTCTTC. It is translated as CASSSPQGSSYNEQFF. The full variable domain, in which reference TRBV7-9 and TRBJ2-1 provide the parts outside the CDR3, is DTGVSQNPRHKITKRGQNVTFRCDPISEHNRLYWYRQTLGQGPEFLTYFQNEAQLEKSRLLSDRFSAERPKGSFSTLEIQRTEQGDSAMYLCASSSPQGSSYNEQFFGPGTRLTVL.

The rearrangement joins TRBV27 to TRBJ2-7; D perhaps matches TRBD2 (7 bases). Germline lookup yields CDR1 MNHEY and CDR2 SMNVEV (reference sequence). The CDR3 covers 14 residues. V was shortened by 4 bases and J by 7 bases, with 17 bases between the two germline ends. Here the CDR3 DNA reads TGTGCCAGCAGTTCGGGGGCTAGCGGCCTGGAGCAGTACTTC. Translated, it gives CASSSGASGLEQYF.